Listed here is a single T cell receptor (beta chain). Antigen unknown. Using a J-beta primer mix together with a sample-barcoded 5' primer, a second PCR was run for roughly 7 to 12 cycles. Carrying 12 random nucleotides, a template-switch adaptor labeled each individual cDNA molecule. Each sample yielded at least 2.5 million CDR3-containing paired-end reads. TCRdb re-called the 5' RACE reads with MiXCR, one entry per CDR3 protein. The sample consists of around 1.5 million distinct CDR3 sequences, 30% to 35% of them appearing once. The data originate from a study of blood T cells in healthy people across ages. Points from the study as a whole: Across the age range, TCR beta diversity per million T cells fell in a roughly linear way.

Isolation of PBMCs gave at least 7 million cells per sample. The sequenced material came from blood. The clonotype originates from a woman aged 25-40 years in good health.

The CDR3 coding sequence is TGCAGTGCATTAAAGGGGGGGGAGACCCAGTACTTC. Translated, it gives CSALKGGETQYF. This sequence joins TRBV20-1 and TRBJ2-7, with D possibly TRBD2 on 7 matching bases. The end of the DNA is better explained by TRBJ2-5, so the J call may be wrong. Germline V gives CDR1 DFQATT, CDR2 SNEGSKA (reference sequence). The CDR3 is 12 residues long.